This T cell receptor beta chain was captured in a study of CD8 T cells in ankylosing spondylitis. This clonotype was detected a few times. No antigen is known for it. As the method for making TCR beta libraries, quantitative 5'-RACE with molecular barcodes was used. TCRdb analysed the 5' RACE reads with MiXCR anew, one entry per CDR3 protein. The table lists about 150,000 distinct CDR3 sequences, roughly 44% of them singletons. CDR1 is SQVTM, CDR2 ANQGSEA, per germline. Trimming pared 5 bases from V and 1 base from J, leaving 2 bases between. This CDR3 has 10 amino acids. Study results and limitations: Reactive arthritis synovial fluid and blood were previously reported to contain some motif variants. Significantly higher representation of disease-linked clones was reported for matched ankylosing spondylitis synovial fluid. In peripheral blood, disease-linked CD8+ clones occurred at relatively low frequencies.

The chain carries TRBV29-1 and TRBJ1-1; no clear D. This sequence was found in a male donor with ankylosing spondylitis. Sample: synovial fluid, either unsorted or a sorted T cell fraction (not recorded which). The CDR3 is CSVRNTEAFF. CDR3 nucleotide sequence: TGCAGCGTTCGGAACACTGAAGCTTTCTTT.